This T cell receptor (beta chain) was captured in a study of regulatory dendritic cells for organ transplantation. Broader study findings: Regulatory dendritic cells appeared to expand memory CD8+ clones less than mature ones. Considerable individual heterogeneity was seen in alloreactive memory CD8+ T cells. Resting memory CD8+ T cells held the most alloreactive clonotypes.

CD4+ or CD8+ T cells were sorted as naive CD45RA+ or memory CD45RO+. Sequenced by immunoSEQ multiplex PCR; TCRdb stores in-frame clones only, minus some. The table records under 35,000 clones, approximately 91% of them present only once. This CDR3 comprises 18 residues. Trimming removed 3 bases from V and 1 base from J; junction bases left unmatched: 9. Germline V gives CDR1 SGHTA, CDR2 FQGNSA. A remark on this clone: Its antigen is not known.

V usage is TRBV7-2 and J usage is TRBJ2-2; 9 positions match TRBD2. This sequence was found in a human donor in good health. The sample consisted of naive CD4+ T cells from blood. Regarding subset: CD45RA+ naive T cells. The CDR3 coding sequence is TGTGCCAGCAGCTTGGGGGGACTAGCACTTTTGAACACCGGGGAGCTGTTTTTT. It is translated as CASSLGGLALLNTGELFF.